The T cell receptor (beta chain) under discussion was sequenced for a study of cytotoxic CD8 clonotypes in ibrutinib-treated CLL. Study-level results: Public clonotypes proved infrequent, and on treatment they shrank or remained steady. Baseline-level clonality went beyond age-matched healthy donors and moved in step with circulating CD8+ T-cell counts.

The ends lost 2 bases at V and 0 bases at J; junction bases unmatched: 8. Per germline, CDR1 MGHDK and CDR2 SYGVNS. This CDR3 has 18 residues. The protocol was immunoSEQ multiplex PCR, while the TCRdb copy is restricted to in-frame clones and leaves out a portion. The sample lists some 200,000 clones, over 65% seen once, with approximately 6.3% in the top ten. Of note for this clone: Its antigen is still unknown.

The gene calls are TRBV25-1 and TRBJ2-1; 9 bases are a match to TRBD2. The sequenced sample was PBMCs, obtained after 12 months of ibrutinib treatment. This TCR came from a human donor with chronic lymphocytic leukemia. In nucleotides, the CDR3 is TGTGCCAGCAGTGAAGGTAGTAGCGGGAGAGACTCCTACAATGAGCAGTTCTTC. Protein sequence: CASSEGSSGRDSYNEQFF. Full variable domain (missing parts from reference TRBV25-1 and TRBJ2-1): EADIYQTPRYLVIGTGKKITLECSQTMGHDKMYWYQQDPGMELHLIHYSYGVNSTEKGDLSSESTVSRIRTEHFPLTLESARPSHTSQYLCASSEGSSGRDSYNEQFFGPGTRLTVL.